This T cell receptor beta chain came from a study of blood T cell repertoires in COVID-19. Whole-study context: Donors in the United States, Italy and Spain gave samples during acute or convalescent COVID-19. PBMCs, B-cell-depleted T cells, or T cells provided the cDNA or gDNA that made up the material.

Original analysis: The assay estimated nucleated cells by amplifying reference gene primers. The repertoire was sequenced with immunoSEQ multiplex PCR; TCRdb's copy has only in-frame clones and lacks some. V, J and clone size are taken as reported in that table, and D and trimming were inferred from the DNA itself. The data show about 250,000 clones, about 83% seen once. CDR1 is LGHDT and CDR2 is YNNKEL in the germline V gene (reference sequence). There are 15 residues in the CDR3. V dropped 6 bases and J dropped 7 bases, with 18 bases sitting between them. This sequence was found in a human donor in a cohort sampled during active COVID-19. This chain joins TRBV3-1 (or the pseudogene TRBV3-2) and TRBJ1-4; a possible D gene is TRBD1 (6 bases). Sequenced input: peripheral blood. CDR3 amino acids: CASSLAGGRSEKLFF. The CDR3 bases are TGTGCCAGCAGTCTAGCCGGGGGGCGGAGTGAAAAACTGTTTTTT.